The present T cell receptor beta chain was sequenced within a study of blood T cell repertoires in COVID-19 (dated by TCRdb to 2020 to 2022). With regard to the full study: Collaborator samples came from the United States, Italy and Spain and covered acute and convalescent phases of COVID-19. The material from the prospective study consisted of cDNA or gDNA derived from T cells, B-cell-depleted T cells, or PBMCs. Subjects who had been exposed to COVID-19, were actively infected with it, or had recovered from it provided the deeply sampled blood TCRbeta repertoires that made up the dataset. The repertoires were made available in a free public database intended to serve as a resource for research on the immune response to SARS-CoV-2. Samples were obtained from the ongoing ImmuneRACE study (first 160 participants) and from some 1,200 subjects provided by 6 global collaborators. Sample metadata almost always included a de-identified subject ID, COVID-19 status, age in years and sex. HLA class I and class II types, where available, came from metadata supplied by the sample provider rather than from assay-based typing.

TCRbeta CDR3 regions were amplified from genomic DNA by means of the immunoSEQ Assay, a bias-controlled multiplex PCR. As for how the authors treated the data: The number of nucleated cells in each sample was estimated from the amplification of reference gene primers within the assay. To quantify the absolute abundance of each unique TCRbeta CDR3 rearrangement, sequence reads were collapsed and filtered. Productive Simpson clonality was computed per sample as the square root of Simpson's diversity index over productive rearrangements. Here the immuneACCESS table is served through TCRdb, limited to in-frame sequences with V and J called. Missing clones are a known gap in these copies; in checked studies unresolved V genes cover under half, and the rest lacks a known reason. For V, J and clone size, that table is used; D and trimming come from the DNA. The sample has over 200,000 clones on record, approximately 86% of them singletons. The top ten constitute around 1.3% of the sample.

Beyond this particular receptor, the publication reports: How much clinical and demographic metadata was included differed by source and by participant, and the metadata was provided uncurated.

Measured from the cysteine to the phenylalanine, the CDR3 is 17 residues long. Only the CDR3 part of the read is kept: 51 bases, read in frame from the first base. CDR1 is given as SGHDN and CDR2 as FVKESK, both from the germline V gene. V is shortened by 0 bases, J by 1 base, and the region joining them spans 12 bases. Notes on this clone: The specificity of this receptor is unknown. No base quality information exists; no much larger clone differs at one position.

One collaborating source in Seattle enrolled patients during active infection and followed them longitudinally through the course of disease. The collaborating institutions used their own protocols to collect whole blood in K2EDTA tubes. For TCRbeta analysis, collaborators shipped samples in one of three forms: frozen whole blood, isolated PBMCs, or DNA extracted from either of those sample types. The specimen was peripheral blood. The chain joins TRBV14 to TRBJ2-2; the D region possibly corresponds to TRBD1 (5 bases align). The receptor was isolated from a woman aged 25 to 39 with COVID-19, enrolled during active disease. The DNA is TGTGCCAGCAGCCAAGATTATGACAGCCTGAACACCGGGGAGCTGTTTTTT. The resulting protein is CASSQDYDSLNTGELFF.